This T cell receptor (beta chain) derives from a study of cytomegalovirus exposure and HLA in healthy donors. Study observations and caveats: A later analysis reportedly found fewer N-insertions in an Asian-associated ancestry cluster than the roughly 730-donor mean.

With 60 Vbeta and 13 Jbeta primers, the PCR was carried out. Produced via immunoSEQ multiplex PCR; TCRdb's table is partial and in-frame only. The repertoire holds tens of thousands of clones, with around 76% as singletons. On this clone: Its target is unknown.

Losses at the gene ends were 2 bases for V and 4 bases for J; bases not matched to a gene: 6. CDR1 and CDR2 (germline): MRHNA, SNTAGT. The CDR3 totals 17 residues. This chain links TRBV6-4 with TRBJ2-1, with TRBD2 matching over 12 bases. Sample: PBMCs. The receptor was derived from a woman aged 45-65 years in good health and CMV-seropositive. CDR3 region: CASSDPRTSGKYNEQFF. Here the CDR3 DNA reads TGTGCCAGCAGTGACCCCAGGACTAGCGGGAAGTACAATGAGCAGTTCTTC.